A single sample is the source of the 21 T cell receptor beta chains below, sequenced in a study of shared clonotypes between healthy human individuals (dated by TCRdb to about 2020). For the CD8 naive samples, CD45RO-negative cells were positively selected for CCR7, yielding a CD45RA+CCR7+ population from which TemRA cells were excluded. Receptor amplification or capture employed the immunoSEQ multiplex PCR assay. TCRdb obtained this table from immuneACCESS and retained in-frame rearrangements with V and J assigned. These tables miss some clones; where compared with another copy, unresolved V genes account for less than half of the shortfall, and the remainder is unexplained. The sample records under 850,000 clones, roughly 92% of which are singletons. The ten largest clones add up to 24% of the sample. Sequencing was done on a sample of naive CD8+ T cells sorted from blood. Taken with the paper, the label for cell subset or site translates to: CD45RA+CCR7+. The receptor source for this set is a man aged 30 to 39 in good health.

J is TRBJ2-7 and V is TRBV7-9; possible D gene TRBD1, 5 bases. This CDR3 is 14 amino acids long. Per germline, CDR1 SEHNR and CDR2 FQNEAQ (reference sequence). V was pared by 2 bases and J by 3 bases, with 11 bases between. CDR3 in amino acids: CASSLIDSSYEQYF. CDR3 DNA: TGTGCCAGCAGCTTAATAGACAGTAGCTACGAGCAGTACTTC.

In its sample, this clone was seen once. The CDR3 loop reads CASSSRTGQETQYF. CDR3 nucleotide sequence: TGTGCCAGCAGCTCCAGGACAGGTCAAGAGACCCAGTACTTC. The chain joins TRBV9 to TRBJ2-5, with 7 bases aligning to TRBD1. There are 14 residues in the CDR3. CDR1 is SGDLS, CDR2 YYNGEE, per germline. V gave up 4 bases and J gave up 2 bases; unmatched junction bases: 5.

The V call is TRBV4-1, the J call TRBJ2-1, with 8 positions matching TRBD1. Germline values: CDR1 MGHRA, CDR2 YSYEKL. This CDR3 has 15 amino acids. Unmatched junction bases numbered 6, after V lost 2 bases and J lost 6 bases. CDR3 in amino acids: CASSQWQGAPNEQFF. CDR3 sequence (DNA): TGCGCCAGCAGCCAATGGCAGGGGGCGCCCAATGAGCAGTTCTTC.

The chain has TRBV19 and TRBJ2-7; D may be TRBD1 or TRBD2 (6 bases each). Trimming cost V 4 bases and J 4 bases, with 17 bases left between them. The CDR3 totals 15 residues. CDR1 and CDR2 (germline): LNHDA, SQIVND (reference sequence). The CDR3 nucleotides read TGTGCCAGTAGTAGAGGGGGAGGACGTATATACGAGCAGTACTTC. Amino acids: CASSRGGGRIYEQYF.

This chain joins TRBV2 and TRBJ1-1, with D tentatively TRBD1 (6 bases). V shed 6 bases and J shed 5 bases, with 16 bases lying between them. The germline V gene has CDR1 SNHLY and CDR2 FYNNEI. The CDR3 is 14 residues long. The CDR3, as DNA: TGTGCCAGCAGGGCCGGGACATCGACGACTGAAGCTTTCTTT. Translating it yields CASRAGTSTTEAFF.

This clone has a single count. The chain uses TRBV4-2 and TRBJ2-7; TRBD2 matches at 9 bases. With 0 bases clipped from V and 2 bases from J, the junction kept 8 bases outside the gene matches. CDR3 length: 17 residues. In germline, CDR1 is LGHNA, CDR2 YNFKEQ. This CDR3 is CASSQERASGIPYEQYF. CDR3 DNA sequence: TGTGCCAGCAGCCAAGAGAGGGCTAGCGGGATCCCCTACGAGCAGTACTTC.

This clone was recorded only once. V usage is TRBV9 and J usage is TRBJ2-1, with 15 bases lining up with TRBD2. V gave up 3 bases and J gave up 0 bases; unmatched junction bases: 10. Germline V CDR1 and CDR2: SGDLS, YYNGEE. This CDR3 comprises 20 residues. This CDR3 reads CASSGPEGLAGGSSYNEQFF. DNA for the CDR3: TGTGCCAGCAGCGGACCTGAGGGACTAGCGGGGGGTAGCTCCTACAATGAGCAGTTCTTC.

CDR3 residues: CASSLRTGGTYEQYF. The CDR3 DNA is TGTGCCAGCAGTCTCCGGACAGGGGGGACCTACGAGCAGTACTTC. The gene calls are TRBV27 and TRBJ2-7; 10 nucleotides agree with TRBD1. V was clipped by 5 bases and J by 2 bases; unmatched bases: 6. CDR3 length: 15 residues. Germline lookup yields CDR1 MNHEY and CDR2 SMNVEV (reference sequence).

The J gene is TRBJ2-1, the V gene TRBV29-1; 15 positions match TRBD2. V shed 8 bases, J shed 7 bases, and the junction held 9 bases outside the gene matches. The CDR3 has 15 residues. The germline V gene has CDR1 SQVTM and CDR2 ANQGSEA. The chain's CDR3 is CSTRGTSGRTNEQFF. The CDR3 coding sequence is TGCAGCACCCGAGGGACTAGCGGGAGGACGAATGAGCAGTTCTTC.

The chain couples TRBV6-1 to TRBJ2-2, with D unresolved. CDR3 length: 16 amino acids. The V and J ends lost 0 bases and 4 bases respectively, with 12 bases between them. The V gene's germline CDR1 is MNHNS and CDR2 SASEGT. CDR3: CASSEAESRSTGELFF. The CDR3 nucleotides are TGTGCCAGCAGTGAAGCTGAATCTCGGAGCACCGGGGAGCTGTTTTTT.

Comment on this clone: Other nucleotide sequences from this sample produce the same CDR3. This chain uses TRBV28 with TRBJ2-7; D gene ambiguous. From germline, CDR1 is MDHEN and CDR2 SYDVKM. Between the trimmed V and J ends, which lost 3 bases and 2 bases, there was a span of 2 bases. The CDR3 consists of 11 residues. This CDR3 reads CASSFAYEQYF. The CDR3 bases are TGTGCCAGCAGTTTTGCCTACGAGCAGTACTTC. The whole variable domain, filled in from reference TRBV28 and TRBJ2-7, reads DVKVTQSSRYLVKRTGEKVFLECVQDMDHENMFWYRQDPGLGLRLIYFSYDVKMKEKGDIPEGYSVSREKKERFSLILESASTNQTSMYLCASSFAYEQYFGPGTRLTVT.

The sample holds one count of this clone. CDR3 in DNA: TGCAGCGTTGAAGATTGGCGGGACAATGAGCAGTTCTTC. It specifies CSVEDWRDNEQFF. The rearrangement joins TRBV29-1 to TRBJ2-1, with D possibly TRBD2 on 5 matching bases. This CDR3 contains 13 residues. Germline loops: CDR1 SQVTM, CDR2 ANQGSEA. Trimming left V 0 bases short and J 5 bases short, with 8 bases between.

Remarks on this clone: This sample includes further DNA sequences coding for the same CDR3. The V gene is TRBV28, the J gene TRBJ2-1; a weak D match, TRBD1 (5 bases). The CDR3 extends over 11 amino acids. The ends were cut back, 2 bases at V and 10 bases at J, with 6 bases in the middle. From germline, CDR1 is MDHEN and CDR2 SYDVKM. This chain's CDR3 is CASSLAGEQFF. DNA of the CDR3: TGTGCCAGCAGTTTAGCAGGGGAGCAGTTCTTC.

This clone was detected only once. Other DNA sequences in the same sample also yield this CDR3. This chain connects TRBV27 to TRBJ2-7; 8 nucleotides align to TRBD2. The germline CDR1 and CDR2 sequences are MNHEY and SMNVEV (reference sequence). This CDR3 spans 14 amino acids. V gave up 0 bases and J gave up 2 bases; unmatched junction bases: 0. The CDR3 reads CASSLSAGAYEQYF. The CDR3, as DNA: TGTGCCAGCAGTTTATCAGCGGGAGCCTACGAGCAGTACTTC.

The table lists this clone with a few counts. This sequence joins TRBV7-9 and TRBJ2-7; 10 bases map to TRBD1. From germline, CDR1 is SEHNR and CDR2 FQNEAQ (reference sequence). The CDR3 is 14 amino acids. The V and J ends lost 5 bases and 3 bases, in that order; junction bases with no gene match: 4. CDR3 sequence: CASSGGTGVYEQYF. CDR3 nucleotide sequence: TGTGCCAGCAGCGGAGGGACAGGGGTCTACGAGCAGTACTTC.

This chain connects TRBV7-8 to TRBJ2-7; 10 bases agree with TRBD2. V was pared by 1 base and J by 4 bases, with 7 bases of the junction left unmatched. CDR1 and CDR2 from the germline V gene are SGHVS and FQNEAQ. The CDR3 sequence is 16 residues long. The chain's CDR3 is CASSLDPAGGPYEQYF. CDR3 nucleotides: TGTGCCAGCAGCTTAGACCCAGCGGGAGGGCCGTACGAGCAGTACTTC.

V and J are TRBV7-2 and TRBJ2-5, with TRBD2 matching over 8 bases. Germline CDR1 SGHTA, CDR2 FQGNSA. This CDR3 has 15 amino acids. With V trimmed by 5 bases and J by 2 bases, 7 bases remained unmatched. The CDR3 nucleotides are TGTGCCAGCAGCCTCGCGGGAGGATGGCAAGAGACCCAGTACTTC. Protein product: CASSLAGGWQETQYF.

The chain combines TRBV7-6 with TRBJ2-7; 7 nucleotides match TRBD1. Germline-derived CDR1 and CDR2 are SGHVS and FNYEAQ. CDR3 length equals 15 residues. V trimming: 2 bases; J trimming: 2 bases; junction bases outside the gene matches: 6. The CDR3 DNA sequence: TGTGCCAGCAGCTTAAGGTGGCAGGGGGCCTACGAGCAGTACTTC. Residues: CASSLRWQGAYEQYF.

The gene calls are TRBV5-1 and TRBJ2-7, with TRBD2 matching 8 bases. The germline gives CDR1 SGHRS, CDR2 YFSETQ. V lost 4 bases to trimming and J lost 3 bases; unmatched junction nucleotides: 6. This CDR3 spans 14 amino acids. The DNA for the CDR3 is TGCGCCAGCAGCCCCGGCAGCGGGAGCTACGAGCAGTACTTC. Residues: CASSPGSGSYEQYF.

V and J are TRBV27 and TRBJ1-1; D is unclear. The V end was cut by 1 base, the J end by 5 bases, with 11 bases between. Germline V gene lookup returns CDR1 MNHEY and CDR2 SMNVEV (reference sequence). The CDR3 loop spans 14 amino acids. The CDR3 DNA is TGTGCCAGCAGTTTATTAGGCGGGGAGACTGAAGCTTTCTTT. As protein: CASSLLGGETEAFF.

This rearrangement joins TRBV27 to TRBJ1-1; perhaps TRBD1 as D (6 bases). V was trimmed by 5 bases and J by 2 bases, leaving 18 bases between them. The CDR3 loop spans 16 amino acids. Per germline, CDR1 MNHEY and CDR2 SMNVEV (reference sequence). Here the CDR3 reads CASSPLGQGPNTEAFF. DNA for the CDR3: TGTGCCAGCAGTCCGTTGGGACAAGGGCCAAACACTGAAGCTTTCTTT.